What follows are 5 T cell receptor beta chains derived from one specimen sequenced in a study of T cell clonotyping in hematopoietic cell transplantation. Assay: immunoSEQ multiplex PCR; the TCRdb copy retains only in-frame clones and omits some. Of more than 12,000 clones in the sample, less than 80% were seen once. The source material was PBMCs. Receptors originate from a human donor who either received an allogeneic hematopoietic cell transplant for a myeloid malignancy or was a related donor (not recorded which). Some clones in this sample may be carry-over from other donors' samples.

V and J are TRBV30 and TRBJ1-1; no clear D gene. Looked up from germline, CDR1 is GTSNPN and CDR2 is SVGIG (reference sequence). There are 14 residues in the CDR3. V gave up 6 bases and J gave up 0 bases, with 14 bases separating them. The DNA for the CDR3 is TGTGCCTGCCCTTCCACGACGGTGAACACTGAAGCTTTCTTT. Protein: CACPSTTVNTEAFF.

This chain connects TRBV29-1 to TRBJ2-2; D could derive from TRBD1 or TRBD2 (5 bases each). Trimming shortened V by 2 bases and J by 6 bases, and 10 bases separated the two germline ends. The CDR3 covers 13 residues. Germline V gives CDR1 SQVTM, CDR2 ANQGSEA. The CDR3 sequence: CSVEQGRAGELFF. CDR3 DNA: TGCAGCGTTGAACAGGGACGAGCCGGGGAGCTGTTTTTT.

The chain recombines TRBV4-1 with TRBJ2-7, with D uncertain. CDR3 length: 13 amino acids. CDR1 MGHRA and CDR2 YSYEKL come from the germline V gene. V dropped 0 bases and J dropped 5 bases, with 8 bases sitting between them. CDR3 sequence reads: CASSQDFEDEQYF. Written as DNA, the CDR3 is TGCGCCAGCAGCCAAGATTTCGAGGACGAGCAGTACTTC.

This clone showed up just once. J is TRBJ1-2 and V is TRBV6-5; 7 bases agree with TRBD1. V shed 5 bases and J 1 base; nucleotides not matched to a gene: 1. CDR1 and CDR2 from the germline V gene are MNHEY and SVGAGI. This CDR3 is built from 13 residues. CDR3 residues: CASSGTVNYGYTF. DNA of the CDR3: TGTGCCAGCAGTGGGACAGTTAACTATGGCTACACCTTC.

The chain recombines TRBV6-5 with TRBJ2-5, with D perhaps being TRBD1 or TRBD2 (5 bases each). This CDR3 is built from 11 residues. Germline V gene lookup returns CDR1 MNHEY and CDR2 SVGAGI. Trimming took 7 bases from V and 5 from J, leaving 8 bases between them. CDR3 sequence (DNA): TGTGCCAGCACGAGGGGCGAGACCCAGTACTTC. The encoded protein is CASTRGETQYF.